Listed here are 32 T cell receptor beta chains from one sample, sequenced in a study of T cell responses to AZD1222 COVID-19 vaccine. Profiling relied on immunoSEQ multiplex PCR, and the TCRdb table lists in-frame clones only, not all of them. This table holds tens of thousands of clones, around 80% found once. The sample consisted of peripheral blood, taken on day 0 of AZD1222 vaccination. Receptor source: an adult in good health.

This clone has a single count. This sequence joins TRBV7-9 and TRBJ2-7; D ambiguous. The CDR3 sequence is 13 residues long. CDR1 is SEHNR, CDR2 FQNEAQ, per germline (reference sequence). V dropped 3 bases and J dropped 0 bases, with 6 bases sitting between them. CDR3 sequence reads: CASSLKGSYEQYF. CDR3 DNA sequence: TGTGCCAGCAGCTTGAAGGGCTCCTACGAGCAGTACTTC.

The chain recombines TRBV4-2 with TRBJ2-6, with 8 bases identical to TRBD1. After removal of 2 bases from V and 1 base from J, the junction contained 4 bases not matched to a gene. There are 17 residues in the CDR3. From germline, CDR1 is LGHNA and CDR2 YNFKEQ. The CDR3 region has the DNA TGTGCCAGCAGCCAACTGACAGGGGCATCTGGGGCCAACGTCCTGACTTTC. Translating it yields CASSQLTGASGANVLTF.

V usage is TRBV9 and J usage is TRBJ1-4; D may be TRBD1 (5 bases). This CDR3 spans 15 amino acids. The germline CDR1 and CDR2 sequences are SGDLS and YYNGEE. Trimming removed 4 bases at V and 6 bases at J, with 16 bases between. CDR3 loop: CASSRGRTIDEKLFF. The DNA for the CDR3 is TGTGCCAGCAGCCGGGGCCGAACTATTGATGAAAAACTGTTTTTT.

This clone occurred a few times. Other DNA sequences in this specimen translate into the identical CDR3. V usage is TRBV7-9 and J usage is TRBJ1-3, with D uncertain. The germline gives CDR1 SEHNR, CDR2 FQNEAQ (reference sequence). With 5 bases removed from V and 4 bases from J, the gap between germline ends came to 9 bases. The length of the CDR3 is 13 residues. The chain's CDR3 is CASSLRQGNTIYF. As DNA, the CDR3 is TGTGCCAGCAGCCTCAGACAAGGAAACACCATATATTTT.

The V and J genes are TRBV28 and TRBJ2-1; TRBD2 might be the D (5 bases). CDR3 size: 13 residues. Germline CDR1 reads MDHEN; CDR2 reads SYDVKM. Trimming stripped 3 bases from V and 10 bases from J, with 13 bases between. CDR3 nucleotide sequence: TGTGCCAGCAGTTTCTTGCGGGTGCACGAGCAGTTCTTC. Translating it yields CASSFLRVHEQFF. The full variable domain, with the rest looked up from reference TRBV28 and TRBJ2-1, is DVKVTQSSRYLVKRTGEKVFLECVQDMDHENMFWYRQDPGLGLRLIYFSYDVKMKEKGDIPEGYSVSREKKERFSLILESASTNQTSMYLCASSFLRVHEQFFGPGTRLTVL.

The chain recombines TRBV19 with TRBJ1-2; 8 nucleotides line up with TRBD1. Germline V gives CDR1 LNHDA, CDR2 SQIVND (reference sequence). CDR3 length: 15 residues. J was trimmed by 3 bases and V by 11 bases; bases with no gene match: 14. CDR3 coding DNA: TGTGCCGTACTACATACCAGGGGGCGCGACTATGGCTACACCTTC. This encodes CAVLHTRGRDYGYTF. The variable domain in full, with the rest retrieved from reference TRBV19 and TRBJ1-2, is DGGITQSPKYLFRKEGQNVTLSCEQNLNHDAMYWYRQDPGQGLRLIYYSQIVNDFQKGDIAEGYSVSREKKESFPLTVTSAQKNPTAFYLCAVLHTRGRDYGYTFGSGTRLTVV.

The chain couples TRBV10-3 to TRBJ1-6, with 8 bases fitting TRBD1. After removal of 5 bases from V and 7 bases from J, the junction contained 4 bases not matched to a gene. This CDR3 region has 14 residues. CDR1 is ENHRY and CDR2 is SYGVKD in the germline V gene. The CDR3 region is CAISRDRINSPLHF. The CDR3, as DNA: TGTGCCATCAGTCGGGACAGGATCAATTCACCCCTCCACTTT.

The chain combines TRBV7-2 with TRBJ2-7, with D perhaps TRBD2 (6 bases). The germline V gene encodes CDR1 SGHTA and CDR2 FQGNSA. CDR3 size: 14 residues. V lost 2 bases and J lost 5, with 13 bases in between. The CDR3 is CASSLIRESHEQYF. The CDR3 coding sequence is TGTGCCAGCAGCTTAATACGGGAGTCCCACGAGCAGTACTTC.

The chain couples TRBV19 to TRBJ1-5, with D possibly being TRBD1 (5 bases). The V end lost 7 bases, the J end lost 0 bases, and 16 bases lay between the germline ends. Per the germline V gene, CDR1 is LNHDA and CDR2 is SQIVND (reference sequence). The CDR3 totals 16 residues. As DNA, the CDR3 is TGTGCCAGTACTCCTCTGGGAGGGGATAGCAATCAGCCCCAGCATTTT. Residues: CASTPLGGDSNQPQHF.

Here the CDR3 reads CAWMSVGEQFF. The DNA for the CDR3 is TGTGCCTGGATGTCAGTTGGTGAGCAGTTCTTC. V usage is TRBV30 and J usage is TRBJ2-1; D call uncertain. V was cut by 4 bases and J by 9 bases, with 10 bases left in between. This CDR3 comprises 11 residues. Germline V CDR1 and CDR2: GTSNPN, SVGIG (reference sequence).

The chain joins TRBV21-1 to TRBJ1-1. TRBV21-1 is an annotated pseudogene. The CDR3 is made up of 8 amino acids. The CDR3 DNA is TGTGCCAGCAGCGAAGCTTTCTTT. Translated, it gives CASSEAFF.

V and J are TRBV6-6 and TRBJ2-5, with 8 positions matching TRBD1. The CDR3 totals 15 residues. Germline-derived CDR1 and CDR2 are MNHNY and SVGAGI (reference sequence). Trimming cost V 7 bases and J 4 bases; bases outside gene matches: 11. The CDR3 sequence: CASNYLGQGAETQYF. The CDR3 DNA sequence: TGTGCCAGCAACTACCTCGGACAGGGTGCAGAGACCCAGTACTTC.

This CDR3 reads CASSLEGFSYNSPLHF. The CDR3 coding sequence is TGCGCCAGCAGCTTGGAGGGGTTCTCCTATAATTCACCCCTCCACTTT. This chain connects TRBV5-1 to TRBJ1-6, with D possibly being TRBD1 (5 bases). This CDR3 has 16 residues. The V end was cut by 0 bases, the J end by 0 bases, with 7 bases between. Germline lookup yields CDR1 SGHRS and CDR2 YFSETQ.

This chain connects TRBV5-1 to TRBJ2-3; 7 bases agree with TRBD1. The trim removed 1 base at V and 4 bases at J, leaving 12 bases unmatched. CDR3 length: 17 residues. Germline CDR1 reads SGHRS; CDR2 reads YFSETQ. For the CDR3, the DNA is TGCGCCAGCAGCTTGTGGCCCTCGACAGGGAGCCCAGATACGCAGTATTTT. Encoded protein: CASSLWPSTGSPDTQYF. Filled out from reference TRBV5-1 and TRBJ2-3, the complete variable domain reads KAGVTQTPRYLIKTRGQQVTLSCSPISGHRSVSWYQQTPGQGLQFLFEYFSETQRNKGNFPGRFSGRQFSNSRSEMNVSTLELGDSALYLCASSLWPSTGSPDTQYFGPGTRLTVL.

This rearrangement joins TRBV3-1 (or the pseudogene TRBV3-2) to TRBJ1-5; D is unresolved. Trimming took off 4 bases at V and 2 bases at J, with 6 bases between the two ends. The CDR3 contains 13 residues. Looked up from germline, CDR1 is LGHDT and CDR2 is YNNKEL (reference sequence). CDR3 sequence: CASSLGRNQPQHF. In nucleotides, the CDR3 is TGTGCCAGCAGCCTCGGGCGCAATCAGCCCCAGCATTTT.

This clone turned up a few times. The DNA for the CDR3 is TGTGCCAGCAGCGTAGCTAGGGGGTCGGGGGAGCTGTTTTTT. This encodes CASSVARGSGELFF. The chain employs TRBV9 and TRBJ2-2, with D maybe TRBD1 (6 bases). CDR3 length equals 14 residues. V lost 0 bases and J lost 8, with 11 bases in between. The germline CDR1 and CDR2 sequences are SGDLS and YYNGEE.

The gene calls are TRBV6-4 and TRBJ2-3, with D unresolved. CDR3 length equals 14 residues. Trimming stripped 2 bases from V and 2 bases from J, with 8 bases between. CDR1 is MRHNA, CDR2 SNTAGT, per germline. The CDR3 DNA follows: TGTGCCAGCAGTGACAGGGCTCTCACAGATACGCAGTATTTT. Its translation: CASSDRALTDTQYF.

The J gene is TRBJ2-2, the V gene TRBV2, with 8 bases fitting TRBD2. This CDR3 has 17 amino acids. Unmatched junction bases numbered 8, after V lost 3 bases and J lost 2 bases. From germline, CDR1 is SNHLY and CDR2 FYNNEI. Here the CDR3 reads CASSEVSGDLNTGELFF. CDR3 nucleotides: TGTGCCAGCAGTGAGGTTAGCGGGGATCTCAACACCGGGGAGCTGTTTTTT. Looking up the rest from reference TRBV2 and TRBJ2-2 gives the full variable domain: EPEVTQTPSHQVTQMGQEVILRCVPISNHLYFYWYRQILGQKVEFLVSFYNNEISEKSEIFDDQFSVERPDGSNFTLKIRSTKLEDSAMYFCASSEVSGDLNTGELFFGEGSRLTVL.

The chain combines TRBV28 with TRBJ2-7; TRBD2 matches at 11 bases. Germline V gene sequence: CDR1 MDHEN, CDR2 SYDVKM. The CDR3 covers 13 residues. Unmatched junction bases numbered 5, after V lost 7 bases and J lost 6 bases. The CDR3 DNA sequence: TGTGCCAGCACACCTAGCGGGAGGAGCGAGCAGTACTTC. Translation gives CASTPSGRSEQYF.

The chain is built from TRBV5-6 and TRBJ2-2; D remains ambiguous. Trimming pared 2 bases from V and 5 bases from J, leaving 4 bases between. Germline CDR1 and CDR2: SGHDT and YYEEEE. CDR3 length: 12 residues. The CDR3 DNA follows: TGTGCCAGCAGCTTTTGGACCGGGGAGCTGTTTTTT. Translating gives CASSFWTGELFF.

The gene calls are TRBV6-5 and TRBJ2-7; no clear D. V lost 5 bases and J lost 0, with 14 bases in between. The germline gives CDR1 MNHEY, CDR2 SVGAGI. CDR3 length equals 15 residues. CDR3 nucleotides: TGTGCCAGCAGTCCTACATACCTTCTCTCCTACGAGCAGTACTTC. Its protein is CASSPTYLLSYEQYF.

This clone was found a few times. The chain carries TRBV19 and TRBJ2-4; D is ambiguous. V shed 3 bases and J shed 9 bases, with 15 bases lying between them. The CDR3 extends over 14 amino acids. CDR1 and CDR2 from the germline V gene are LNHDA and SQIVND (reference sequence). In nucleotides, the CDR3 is TGTGCCAGTAGTATTTCCGGCCAGATCGGCATTCAGTACTTC. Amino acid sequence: CASSISGQIGIQYF.

The CDR3 reads CATGGGAPGELFF. CDR3 in DNA: TGTGCCACCGGAGGGGGCGCACCGGGGGAGCTGTTTTTT. The rearrangement uses TRBV28 and TRBJ2-2, with D possibly being TRBD1 (7 bases). The CDR3 consists of 13 residues. The V and J ends lost 10 bases and 8 bases respectively, with 17 bases between them. Germline V CDR1 and CDR2: MDHEN, SYDVKM.

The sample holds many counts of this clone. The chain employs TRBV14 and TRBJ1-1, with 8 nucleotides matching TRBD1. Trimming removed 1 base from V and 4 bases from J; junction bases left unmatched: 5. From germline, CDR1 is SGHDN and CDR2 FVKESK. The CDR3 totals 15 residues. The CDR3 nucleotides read TGTGCCAGCAGCCAAGCATTCAGGGGGCGCACTGAAGCTTTCTTT. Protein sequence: CASSQAFRGRTEAFF.

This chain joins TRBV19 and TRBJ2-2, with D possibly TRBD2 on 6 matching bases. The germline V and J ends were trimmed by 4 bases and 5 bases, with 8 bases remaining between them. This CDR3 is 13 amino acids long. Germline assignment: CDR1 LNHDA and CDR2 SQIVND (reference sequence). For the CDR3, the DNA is TGTGCCAGTAGTACAGGGAGGACCGGGGAGCTGTTTTTT. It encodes CASSTGRTGELFF.

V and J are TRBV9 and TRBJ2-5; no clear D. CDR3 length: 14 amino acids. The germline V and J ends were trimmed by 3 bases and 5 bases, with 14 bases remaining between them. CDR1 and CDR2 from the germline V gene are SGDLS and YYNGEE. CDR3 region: CASSADQTWETQYF. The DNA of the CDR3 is TGTGCCAGCAGCGCCGACCAGACGTGGGAGACCCAGTACTTC.

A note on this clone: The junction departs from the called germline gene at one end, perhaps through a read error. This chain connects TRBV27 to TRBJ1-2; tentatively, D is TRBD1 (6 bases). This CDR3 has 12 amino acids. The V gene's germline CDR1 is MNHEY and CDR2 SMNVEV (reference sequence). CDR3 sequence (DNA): TGTGCCAGCCAACCCGGGGGGGGGCGACCTATCTTC. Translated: CASQPGGGRPIF.

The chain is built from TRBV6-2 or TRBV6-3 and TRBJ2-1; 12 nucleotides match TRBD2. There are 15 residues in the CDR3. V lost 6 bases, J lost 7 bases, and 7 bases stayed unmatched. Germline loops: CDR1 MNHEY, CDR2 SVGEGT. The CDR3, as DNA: TGTGCCAGCAGCCGACTAGCGGGAGAGGGGAATGAGCAGTTCTTC. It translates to CASSRLAGEGNEQFF.

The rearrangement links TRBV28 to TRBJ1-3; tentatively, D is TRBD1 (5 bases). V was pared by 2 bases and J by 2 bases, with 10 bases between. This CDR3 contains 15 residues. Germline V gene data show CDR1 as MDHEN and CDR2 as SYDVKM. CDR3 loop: CASSLPSGTGNTIYF. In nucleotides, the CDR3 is TGTGCCAGCAGTTTACCATCAGGGACTGGAAACACCATATATTTT.

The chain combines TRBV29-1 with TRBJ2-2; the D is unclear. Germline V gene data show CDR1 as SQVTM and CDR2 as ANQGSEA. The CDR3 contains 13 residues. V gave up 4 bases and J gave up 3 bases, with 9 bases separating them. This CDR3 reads CSVVGIDTGELFF. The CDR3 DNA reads TGCAGCGTTGTTGGAATAGACACCGGGGAGCTGTTTTTT.

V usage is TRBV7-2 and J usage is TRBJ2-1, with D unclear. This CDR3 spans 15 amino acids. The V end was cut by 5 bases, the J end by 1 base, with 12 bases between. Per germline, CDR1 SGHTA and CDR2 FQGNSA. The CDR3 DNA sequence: TGTGCCAGCAGCCCAAAATACCTATCCTACAATGAGCAGTTCTTC. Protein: CASSPKYLSYNEQFF.

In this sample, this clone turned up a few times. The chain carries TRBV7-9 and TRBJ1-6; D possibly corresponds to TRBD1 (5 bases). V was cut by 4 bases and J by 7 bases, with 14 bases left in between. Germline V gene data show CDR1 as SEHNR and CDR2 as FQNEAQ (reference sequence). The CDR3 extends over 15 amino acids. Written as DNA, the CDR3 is TGTGCCAGCAGCTCTACGGGACCGGGAAATTCACCCCTCCACTTT. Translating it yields CASSSTGPGNSPLHF. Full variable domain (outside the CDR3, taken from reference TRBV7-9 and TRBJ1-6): DTGVSQNPRHKITKRGQNVTFRCDPISEHNRLYWYRQTLGQGPEFLTYFQNEAQLEKSRLLSDRFSAERPKGSFSTLEIQRTEQGDSAMYLCASSSTGPGNSPLHFGNGTRLTVT.